This record looks at one T cell receptor beta chain sequence and its context. Its target is not known. The germline V and J ends were trimmed by 2 bases and 3 bases, with 7 bases remaining between them. This CDR3 is 13 amino acids long. Looked up from germline, CDR1 is KGHSH and CDR2 is LQKENI. Assay: immunoSEQ multiplex PCR; the TCRdb copy retains only in-frame clones and omits some. The sample carries roughly 39,000 clones, 70% to 80% recorded once. The sample belongs to a study of T cells in localized non-small cell lung cancer. Study conclusions and caveats: Those with higher blood T cell density had longer overall survival. Adjacent lung had a median around 60 of the 100 largest tumor clones. The study found T cell clonality highest in uninvolved adjacent lung, above tumor.

V gene TRBV18 combines with J gene TRBJ1-1; D gene ambiguous. The sequencing here drew on PBMCs, taken before any cancer treatment. The receptor comes from a woman aged 40-70 years with stage II squamous cell lung carcinoma. The CDR3 DNA reads as TGTGCCAGCTCACCAGAGGCCCACACTGAAGCTTTCTTT. Its translation: CASSPEAHTEAFF.